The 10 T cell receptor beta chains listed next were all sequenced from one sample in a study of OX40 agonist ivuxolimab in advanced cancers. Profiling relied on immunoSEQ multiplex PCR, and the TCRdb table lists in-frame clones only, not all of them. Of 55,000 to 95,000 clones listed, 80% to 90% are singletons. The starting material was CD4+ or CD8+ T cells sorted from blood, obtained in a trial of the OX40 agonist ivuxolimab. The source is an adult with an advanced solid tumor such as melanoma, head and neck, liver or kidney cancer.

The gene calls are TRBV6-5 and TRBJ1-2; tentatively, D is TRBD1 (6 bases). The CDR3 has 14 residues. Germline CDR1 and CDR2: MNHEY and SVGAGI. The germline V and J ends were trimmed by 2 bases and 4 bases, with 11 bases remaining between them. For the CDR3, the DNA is TGTGCCAGCAGTTACAACAGGGAGGGCTATGGCTACACCTTC. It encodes CASSYNREGYGYTF.

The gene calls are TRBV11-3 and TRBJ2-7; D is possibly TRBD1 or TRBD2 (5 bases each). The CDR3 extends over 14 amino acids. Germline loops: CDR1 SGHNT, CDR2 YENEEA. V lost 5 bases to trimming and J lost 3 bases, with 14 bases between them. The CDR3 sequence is CASSHQGAFYEQYF. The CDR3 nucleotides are TGTGCCAGCAGCCACCAGGGAGCTTTCTACGAGCAGTACTTC.

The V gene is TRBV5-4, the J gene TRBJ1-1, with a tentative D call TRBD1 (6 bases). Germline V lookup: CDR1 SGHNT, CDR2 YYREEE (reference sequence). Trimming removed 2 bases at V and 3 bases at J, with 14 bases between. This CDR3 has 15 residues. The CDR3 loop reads CASSLRQVGDTEAFF. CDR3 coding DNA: TGTGCCAGCAGCTTACGACAGGTGGGGGACACTGAAGCTTTCTTT.

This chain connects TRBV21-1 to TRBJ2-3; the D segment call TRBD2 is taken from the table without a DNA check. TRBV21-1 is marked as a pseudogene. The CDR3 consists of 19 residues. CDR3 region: CASSKGRTSGVTSTDTQYF. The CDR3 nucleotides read TGTGCCAGCAGCAAAGGGAGGACTAGCGGGGTGACTAGCACAGATACGCAGTATTTT.

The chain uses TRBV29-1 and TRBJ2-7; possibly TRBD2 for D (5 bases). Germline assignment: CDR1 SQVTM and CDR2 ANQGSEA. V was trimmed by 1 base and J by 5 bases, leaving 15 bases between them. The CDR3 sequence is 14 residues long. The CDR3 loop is CSVEGGGSPHEQYF. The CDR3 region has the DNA TGCAGCGTTGAAGGGGGTGGGAGTCCCCACGAGCAGTACTTC.

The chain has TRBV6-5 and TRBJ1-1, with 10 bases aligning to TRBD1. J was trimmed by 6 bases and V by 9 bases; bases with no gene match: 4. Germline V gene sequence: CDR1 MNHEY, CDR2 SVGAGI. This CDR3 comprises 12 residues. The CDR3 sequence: CASFGQGAEAFF. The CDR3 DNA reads TGTGCCAGTTTCGGACAGGGGGCTGAAGCTTTCTTT.

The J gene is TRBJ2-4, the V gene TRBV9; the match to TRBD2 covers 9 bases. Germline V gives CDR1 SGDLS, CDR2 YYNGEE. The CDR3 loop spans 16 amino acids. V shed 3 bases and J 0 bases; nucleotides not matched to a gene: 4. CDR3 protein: CASSAGTSIAKNIQYF. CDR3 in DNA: TGTGCCAGCAGCGCCGGGACTAGCATAGCCAAAAACATTCAGTACTTC.

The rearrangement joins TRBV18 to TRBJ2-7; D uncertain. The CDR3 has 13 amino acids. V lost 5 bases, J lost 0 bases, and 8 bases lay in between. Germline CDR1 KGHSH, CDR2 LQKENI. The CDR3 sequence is CASSSASSYEQYF. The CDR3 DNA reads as TGTGCCAGCTCATCGGCTAGCTCCTACGAGCAGTACTTC.

The CDR3 region is CAWITGTSGYYEQYF. DNA of the CDR3: TGTGCCTGGATCACCGGGACTAGCGGTTACTACGAGCAGTACTTC. The V and J genes are TRBV30 and TRBJ2-7; 11 positions match TRBD2. J gave up 3 bases and V 4 bases, and 8 bases lay outside the gene matches. Germline assignment: CDR1 GTSNPN and CDR2 SVGIG (reference sequence). The CDR3 runs 15 residues.

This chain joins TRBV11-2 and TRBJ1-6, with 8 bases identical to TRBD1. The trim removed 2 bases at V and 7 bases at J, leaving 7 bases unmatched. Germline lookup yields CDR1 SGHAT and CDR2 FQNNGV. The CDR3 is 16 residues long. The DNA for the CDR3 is TGTGCCAGCAGCTTATCAGGGGGCAGATCGAATTCACCCCTCCACTTT. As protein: CASSLSGGRSNSPLHF.